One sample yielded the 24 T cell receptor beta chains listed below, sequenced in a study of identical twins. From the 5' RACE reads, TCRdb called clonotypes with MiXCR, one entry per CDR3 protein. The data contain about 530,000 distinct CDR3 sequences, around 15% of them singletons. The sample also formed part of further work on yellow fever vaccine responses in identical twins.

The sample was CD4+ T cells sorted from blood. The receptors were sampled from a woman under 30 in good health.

The CDR3 DNA is TGTGCCAGCAGCTTTACAGGGGGGGTAGCCGGGGAGCTGTTTTTT. Translating gives CASSFTGGVAGELFF. This sequence joins TRBV7-2 and TRBJ2-2; D perhaps matches TRBD1 (8 bases). Trimming cost V 3 bases and J 6 bases, with 14 bases left between them. The CDR3 spans 15 residues. Germline loops: CDR1 SGHTA, CDR2 FQGNSA. The full variable domain, in which reference TRBV7-2 and TRBJ2-2 provide the parts outside the CDR3, is GAGVSQSPSNKVTEKGKDVELRCDPISGHTALYWYRQSLGQGLEFLIYFQGNSAPDKSGLPSDRFSAERTGGSVSTLTIQRTQQEDSAVYLCASSFTGGVAGELFFGEGSRLTVL.

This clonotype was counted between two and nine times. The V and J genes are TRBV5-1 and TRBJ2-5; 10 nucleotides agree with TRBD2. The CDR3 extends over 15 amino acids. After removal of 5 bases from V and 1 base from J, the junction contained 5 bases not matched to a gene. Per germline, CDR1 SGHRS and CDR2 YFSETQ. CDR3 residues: CASRLPSGGQETQYF. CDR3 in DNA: TGCGCCAGCAGGTTGCCTAGCGGGGGCCAAGAGACCCAGTACTTC.

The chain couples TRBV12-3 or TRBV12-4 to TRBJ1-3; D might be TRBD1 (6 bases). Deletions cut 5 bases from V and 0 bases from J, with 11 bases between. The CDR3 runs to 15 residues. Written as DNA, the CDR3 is TGTGCCAGCAGTCCGGGACAACCCTCTGGAAACACCATATATTTT. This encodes CASSPGQPSGNTIYF.

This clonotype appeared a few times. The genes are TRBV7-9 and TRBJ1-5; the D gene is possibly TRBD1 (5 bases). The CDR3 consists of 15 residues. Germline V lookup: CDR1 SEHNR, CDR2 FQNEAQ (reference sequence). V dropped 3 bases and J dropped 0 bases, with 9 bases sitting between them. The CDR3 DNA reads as TGTGCCAGCAGCTTGGGGGTTTATAGCAATCAGCCCCAGCATTTT. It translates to CASSLGVYSNQPQHF.

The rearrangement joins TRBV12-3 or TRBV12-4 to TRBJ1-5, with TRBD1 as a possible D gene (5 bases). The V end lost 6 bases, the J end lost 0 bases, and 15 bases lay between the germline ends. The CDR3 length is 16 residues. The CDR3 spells CASRKAGTDSNQPQHF. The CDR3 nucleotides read TGTGCCAGCAGGAAAGCCGGGACGGATAGCAATCAGCCCCAGCATTTT.

The CDR3 loop reads CASSYNPGLAGGSRSYEQYF. The CDR3 DNA sequence: TGTGCCAGCAGTTATAACCCCGGACTAGCGGGAGGCTCGCGCTCCTACGAGCAGTACTTC. The rearrangement uses TRBV6-2 or TRBV6-3 and TRBJ2-7, with TRBD2 matching 14 bases. CDR3 length: 20 amino acids. Per the germline V gene, CDR1 is MNHEY and CDR2 is SVGEGT. J gave up 0 bases and V 3 bases, and 13 bases lay outside the gene matches.

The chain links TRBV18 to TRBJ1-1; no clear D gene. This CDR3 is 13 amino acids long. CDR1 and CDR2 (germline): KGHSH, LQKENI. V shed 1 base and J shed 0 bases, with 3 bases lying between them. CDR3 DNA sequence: TGTGCCAGCTCACCACTCATGAACACTGAAGCTTTCTTT. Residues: CASSPLMNTEAFF.

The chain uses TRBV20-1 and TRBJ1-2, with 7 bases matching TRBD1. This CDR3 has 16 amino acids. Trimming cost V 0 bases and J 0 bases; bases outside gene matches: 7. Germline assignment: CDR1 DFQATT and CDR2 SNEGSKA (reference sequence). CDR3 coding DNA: TGCAGTGCTAGAGATGGAAACAGGGGAGCTAACTATGGCTACACCTTC. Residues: CSARDGNRGANYGYTF.

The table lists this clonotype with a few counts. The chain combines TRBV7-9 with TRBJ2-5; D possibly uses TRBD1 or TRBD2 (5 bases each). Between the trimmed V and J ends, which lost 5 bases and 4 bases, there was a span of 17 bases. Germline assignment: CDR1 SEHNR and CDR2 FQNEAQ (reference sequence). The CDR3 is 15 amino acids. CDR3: CASSPDPGPIETQYF. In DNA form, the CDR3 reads TGTGCCAGCAGCCCGGACCCGGGACCTATAGAGACCCAGTACTTC.

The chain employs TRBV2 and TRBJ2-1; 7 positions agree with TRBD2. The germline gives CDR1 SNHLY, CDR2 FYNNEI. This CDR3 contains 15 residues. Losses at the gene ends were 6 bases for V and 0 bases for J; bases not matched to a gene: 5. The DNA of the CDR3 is TGTGCCAGCAGGCAACTAGCGAGCTCCTACAATGAGCAGTTCTTC. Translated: CASRQLASSYNEQFF.

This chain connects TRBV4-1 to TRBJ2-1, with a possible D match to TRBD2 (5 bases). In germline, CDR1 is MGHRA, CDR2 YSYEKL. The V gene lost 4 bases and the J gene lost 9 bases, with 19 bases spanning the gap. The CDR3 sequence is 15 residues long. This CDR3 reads CASSLRRGQTGEQFF. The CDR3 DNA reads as TGCGCCAGCAGCCTTAGACGAGGGCAAACGGGTGAGCAGTTCTTC.

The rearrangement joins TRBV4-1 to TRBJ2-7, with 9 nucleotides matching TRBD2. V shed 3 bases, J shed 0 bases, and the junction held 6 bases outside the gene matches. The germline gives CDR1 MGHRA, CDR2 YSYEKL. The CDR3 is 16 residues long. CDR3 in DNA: TGCGCCAGCAGCCAGAGAATAGCGGGAGACTCCTACGAGCAGTACTTC. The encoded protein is CASSQRIAGDSYEQYF.

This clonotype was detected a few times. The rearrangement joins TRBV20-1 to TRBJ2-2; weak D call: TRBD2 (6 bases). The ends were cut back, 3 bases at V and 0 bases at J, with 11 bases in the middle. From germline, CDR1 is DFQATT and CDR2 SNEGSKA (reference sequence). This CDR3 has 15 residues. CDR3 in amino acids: CSASTRGTNTGELFF. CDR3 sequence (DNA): TGCAGTGCTAGTACCCGGGGGACGAACACCGGGGAGCTGTTTTTT.

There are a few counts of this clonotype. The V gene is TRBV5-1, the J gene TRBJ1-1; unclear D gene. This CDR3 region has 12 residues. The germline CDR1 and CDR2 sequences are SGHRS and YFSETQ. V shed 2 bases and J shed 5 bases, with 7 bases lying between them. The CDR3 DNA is TGCGCCAGCAGCTTCATGGGGACTGAAGCTTTCTTT. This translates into CASSFMGTEAFF.

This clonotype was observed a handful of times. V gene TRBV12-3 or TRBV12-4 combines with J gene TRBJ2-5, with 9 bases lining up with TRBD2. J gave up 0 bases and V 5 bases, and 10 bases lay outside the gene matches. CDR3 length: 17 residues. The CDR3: CASSPGGGGRYQETQYF. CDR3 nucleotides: TGTGCCAGCAGTCCAGGCGGGGGGGGCCGGTACCAAGAGACCCAGTACTTC.

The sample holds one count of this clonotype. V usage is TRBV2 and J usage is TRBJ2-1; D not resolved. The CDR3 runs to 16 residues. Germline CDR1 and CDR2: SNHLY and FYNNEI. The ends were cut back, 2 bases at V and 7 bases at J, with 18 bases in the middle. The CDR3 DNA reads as TGTGCCAGCAGTGAACATTGGATAAACTTGGGGAATGAGCAGTTCTTC. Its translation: CASSEHWINLGNEQFF. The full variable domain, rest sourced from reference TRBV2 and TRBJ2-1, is EPEVTQTPSHQVTQMGQEVILRCVPISNHLYFYWYRQILGQKVEFLVSFYNNEISEKSEIFDDQFSVERPDGSNFTLKIRSTKLEDSAMYFCASSEHWINLGNEQFFGPGTRLTVL.

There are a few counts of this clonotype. In nucleotides, the CDR3 is TGCGCCAGCAGCCGCCGGGACAGCATCTCCTACAATGAGCAGTTCTTC. This sequence encodes CASSRRDSISYNEQFF. V and J are TRBV4-1 and TRBJ2-1; 7 bases fit TRBD1. Germline V CDR1 and CDR2: MGHRA, YSYEKL. Unmatched junction bases numbered 6, after V lost 4 bases and J lost 0 bases. The CDR3 is 16 amino acids.

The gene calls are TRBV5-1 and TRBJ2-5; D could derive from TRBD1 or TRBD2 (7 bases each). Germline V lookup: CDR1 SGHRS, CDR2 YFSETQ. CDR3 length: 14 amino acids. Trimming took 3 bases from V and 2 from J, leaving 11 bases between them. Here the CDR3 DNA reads TGCGCCAGCAGCTCTCAGGGGGGGCAAGAGACCCAGTACTTC. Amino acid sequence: CASSSQGGQETQYF.

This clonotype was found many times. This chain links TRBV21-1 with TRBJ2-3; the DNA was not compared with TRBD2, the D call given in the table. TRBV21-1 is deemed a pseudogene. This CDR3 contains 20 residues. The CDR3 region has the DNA TGTGCCAGCAGCAATCACAAGGTCTTTTTCCCTAGCGGGGTCACAGATACGCAGTATTTT. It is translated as CASSNHKVFFPSGVTDTQYF.

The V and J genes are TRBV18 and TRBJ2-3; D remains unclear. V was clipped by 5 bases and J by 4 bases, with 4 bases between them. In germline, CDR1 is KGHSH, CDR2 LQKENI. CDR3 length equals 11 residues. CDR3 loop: CASSNSDTQYF. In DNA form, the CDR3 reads TGTGCCAGCTCAAACTCAGATACGCAGTATTTT.

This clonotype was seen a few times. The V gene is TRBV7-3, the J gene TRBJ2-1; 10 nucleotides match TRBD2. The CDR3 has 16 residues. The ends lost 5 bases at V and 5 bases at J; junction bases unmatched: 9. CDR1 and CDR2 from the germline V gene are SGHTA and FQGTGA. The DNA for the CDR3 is TGTGCCAGCAGCCCCGACGGACTAGCGGTCCACAATGAGCAGTTCTTC. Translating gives CASSPDGLAVHNEQFF.

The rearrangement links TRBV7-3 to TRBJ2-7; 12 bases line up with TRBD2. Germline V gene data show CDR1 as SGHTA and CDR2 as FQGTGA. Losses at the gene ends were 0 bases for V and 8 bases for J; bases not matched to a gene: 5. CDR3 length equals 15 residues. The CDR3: CASSLTPSGRGKQYF. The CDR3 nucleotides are TGTGCCAGCAGCTTAACGCCTAGCGGGAGGGGCAAGCAGTACTTC.

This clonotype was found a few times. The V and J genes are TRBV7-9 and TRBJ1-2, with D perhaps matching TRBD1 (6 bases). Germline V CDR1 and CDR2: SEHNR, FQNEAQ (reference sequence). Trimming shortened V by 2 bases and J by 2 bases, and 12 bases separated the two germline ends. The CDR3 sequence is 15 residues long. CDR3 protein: CASSLLGGQNYGYTF. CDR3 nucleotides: TGTGCCAGCAGCTTACTGGGAGGACAGAACTATGGCTACACCTTC.

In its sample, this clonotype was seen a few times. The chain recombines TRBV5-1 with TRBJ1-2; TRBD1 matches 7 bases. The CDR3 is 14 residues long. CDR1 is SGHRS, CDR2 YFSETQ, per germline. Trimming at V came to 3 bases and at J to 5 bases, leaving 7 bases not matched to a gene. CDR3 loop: CASSSLGQFYGYTF. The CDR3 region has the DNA TGCGCCAGCAGCTCCCTGGGACAGTTTTATGGCTACACCTTC.